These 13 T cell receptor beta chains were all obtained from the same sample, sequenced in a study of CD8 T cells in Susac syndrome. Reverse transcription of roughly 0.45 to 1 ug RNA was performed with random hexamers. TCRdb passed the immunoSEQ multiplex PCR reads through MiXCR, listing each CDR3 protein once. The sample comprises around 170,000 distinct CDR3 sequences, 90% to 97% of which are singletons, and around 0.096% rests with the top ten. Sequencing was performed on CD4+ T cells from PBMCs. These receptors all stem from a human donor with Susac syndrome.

The CDR3, as DNA: TGTGCCTGGAGTGTACTACCCGGGAATGAGCAGTTCTTC. Translated: CAWSVLPGNEQFF. V and J are TRBV30 and TRBJ2-1; D is ambiguous. Trimming left V 0 bases short and J 7 bases short, with 10 bases between. The CDR3 loop spans 13 amino acids. From germline, CDR1 is GTSNPN and CDR2 SVGIG (reference sequence).

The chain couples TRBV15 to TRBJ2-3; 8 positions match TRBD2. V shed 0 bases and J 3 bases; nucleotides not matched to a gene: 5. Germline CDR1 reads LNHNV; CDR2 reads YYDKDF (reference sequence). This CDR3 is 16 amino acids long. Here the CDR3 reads CATSRDRASGTDTQYF. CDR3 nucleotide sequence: TGTGCCACCAGCAGAGATAGGGCTAGCGGGACAGATACGCAGTATTTT. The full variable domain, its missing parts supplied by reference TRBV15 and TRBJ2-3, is DAMVIQNPRYQVTQFGKPVTLSCSQTLNHNVMYWYQQKSSQAPKLLFHYYDKDFNNEADTPDNFQSRRPNTSFCFLDIRSPGLGDTAMYLCATSRDRASGTDTQYFGPGTRLTVL.

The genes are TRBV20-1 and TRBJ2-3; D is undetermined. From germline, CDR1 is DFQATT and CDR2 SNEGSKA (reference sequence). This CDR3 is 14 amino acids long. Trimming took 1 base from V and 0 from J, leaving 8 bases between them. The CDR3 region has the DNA TGCAGTGCTAGAGTGGCGGCCAGCACAGATACGCAGTATTTT. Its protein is CSARVAASTDTQYF.

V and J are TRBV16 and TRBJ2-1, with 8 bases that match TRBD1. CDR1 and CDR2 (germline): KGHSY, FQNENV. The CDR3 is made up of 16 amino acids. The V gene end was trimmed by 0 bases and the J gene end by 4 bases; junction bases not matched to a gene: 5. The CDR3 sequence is CASSQSWGQAYNEQFF. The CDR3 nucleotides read TGTGCCAGCAGCCAATCCTGGGGACAGGCATACAATGAGCAGTTCTTC.

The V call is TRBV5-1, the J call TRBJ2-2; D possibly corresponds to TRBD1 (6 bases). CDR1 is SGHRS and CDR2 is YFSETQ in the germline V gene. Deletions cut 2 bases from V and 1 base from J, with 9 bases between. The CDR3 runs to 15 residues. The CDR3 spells CASSFKTGNTGELFF. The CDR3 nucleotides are TGCGCCAGCAGCTTCAAGACAGGGAACACCGGGGAGCTGTTTTTT.

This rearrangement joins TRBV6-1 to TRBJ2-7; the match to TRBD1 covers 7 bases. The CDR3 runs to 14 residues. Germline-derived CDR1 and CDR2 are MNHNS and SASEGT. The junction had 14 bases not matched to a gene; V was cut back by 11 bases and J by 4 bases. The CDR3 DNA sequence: TGTGCCGAATACCATTGGGACAGTGATTACGAGCAGTACTTC. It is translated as CAEYHWDSDYEQYF.

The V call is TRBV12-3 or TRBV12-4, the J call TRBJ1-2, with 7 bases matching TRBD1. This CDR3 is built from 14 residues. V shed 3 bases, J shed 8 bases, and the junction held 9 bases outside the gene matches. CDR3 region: CASSFEGGRRGYTF. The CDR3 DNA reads TGTGCCAGCAGTTTTGAAGGGGGCCGTCGAGGCTACACCTTC.

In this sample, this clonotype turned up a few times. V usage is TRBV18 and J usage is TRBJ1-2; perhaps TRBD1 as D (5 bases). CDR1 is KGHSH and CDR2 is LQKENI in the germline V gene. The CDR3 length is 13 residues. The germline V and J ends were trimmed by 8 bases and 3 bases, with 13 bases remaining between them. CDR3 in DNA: TGTGCCAGCAGCCCCCGGGGGGACTATGGCTACACCTTC. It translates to CASSPRGDYGYTF.

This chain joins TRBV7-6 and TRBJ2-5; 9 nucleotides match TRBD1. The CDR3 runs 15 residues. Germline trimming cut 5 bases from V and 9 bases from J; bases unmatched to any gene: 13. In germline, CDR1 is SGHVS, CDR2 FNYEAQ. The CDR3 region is CASSKYRGLRMAQYF. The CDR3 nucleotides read TGTGCCAGCAGCAAATACAGGGGGCTGAGAATGGCCCAGTACTTC.

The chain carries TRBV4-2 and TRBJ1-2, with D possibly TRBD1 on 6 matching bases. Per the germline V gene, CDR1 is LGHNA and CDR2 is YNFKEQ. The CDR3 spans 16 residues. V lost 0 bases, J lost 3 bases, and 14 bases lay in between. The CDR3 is CASSQDFSGADYGYTF. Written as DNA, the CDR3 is TGTGCCAGCAGCCAAGATTTCTCGGGGGCAGACTATGGCTACACCTTC.

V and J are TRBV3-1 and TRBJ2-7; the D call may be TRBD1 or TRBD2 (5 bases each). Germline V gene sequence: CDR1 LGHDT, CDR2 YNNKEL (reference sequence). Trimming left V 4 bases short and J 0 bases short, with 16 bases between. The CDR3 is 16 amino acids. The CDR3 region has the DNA TGTGCCAGCAGCCCGAACGAGGGACGGGCCTCCTACGAGCAGTACTTC. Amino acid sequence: CASSPNEGRASYEQYF.

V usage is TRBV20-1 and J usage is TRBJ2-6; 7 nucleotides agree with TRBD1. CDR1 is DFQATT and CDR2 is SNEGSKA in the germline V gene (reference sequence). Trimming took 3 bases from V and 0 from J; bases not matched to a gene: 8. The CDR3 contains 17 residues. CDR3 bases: TGCAGTGCTAGTGAGGGACAGCTCAGCTCTGGGGCCAACGTCCTGACTTTC. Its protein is CSASEGQLSSGANVLTF.

The CDR3 region has the DNA TGTGCCCTGGGACAGGGGCTCCTCACAGATACGCAGTATTTT. It yields the protein CALGQGLLTDTQYF. The V and J genes are TRBV30 and TRBJ2-3, with 10 bases that match TRBD1. The CDR3 sequence is 14 residues long. V lost 8 bases, J lost 2 bases, and 7 bases stayed unmatched. Germline lookup yields CDR1 GTSNPN and CDR2 SVGIG (reference sequence).